The rows below give T cell receptor beta chains drawn from one sample of a study of Graves' ophthalmopathy and Graves' hyperthyroidism. One entry per CDR3 protein, called by TCRdb with MiXCR from the multiplex PCR reads. The sample records hundreds of thousands of distinct CDR3 sequences, approximately 40% being singletons. The specimen was peripheral blood. The receptors were gathered from an adult man with Graves' ophthalmopathy. Each CDR3 is given with its conserved first and last residue. D genes are given only for firm matches. Not every row has a clone size; where given, it reads once, few, many or a size class.

cdr3_length d_call clone_size j_call v_call cdr3_nt cdr3_aa
15 . . TRBJ1-2 TRBV7-9 TGTGCCAGCAGCCGAGAGGGGGTTTTGTATGACGGCTACACCTTC CASSREGVLYDGYTF
12 . few TRBJ1-2 TRBV9 TGTGCCAGCTCACCTTCGGGCAATGGCTACACCTTC CASSPSGNGYTF
13 . many TRBJ1-5 TRBV29-1 TGCAGCGTTTCATCCGGGGACAATCAGCCCCAGCATTTT CSVSSGDNQPQHF
14 . many TRBJ2-7 TRBV7-8 TGTGCCAGCAGCTTATGGTCTAGCTTCTACGAGCAGTACTTC CASSLWSSFYEQYF
14 TRBD2 . TRBJ2-7 TRBV25-1 TGTGCCAGCAGTCCCCTAGCGGGTAGTAGCGAGCAGTACTTC CASSPLAGSSEQYF
13 . few TRBJ2-7 TRBV19 TGTGCCACATCCGGGGCAACGGGCCGCGAGCAGTACTTC CATSGATGREQYF
14 TRBD1 . TRBJ2-5 TRBV20-1 TGCAGTGCTAGGGGGACAGGGGGCTTGGCGACCCAGTACTTC CSARGTGGLATQYF
14 . . TRBJ2-5 TRBV11-2 TGTGCCAGCAGCATGACAGTTGGTCAAGAGACCCAGTACTTC CASSMTVGQETQYF
16 . . TRBJ1-1 TRBV5-6 TGTGCCAGCAGCCCGGATGGTGGGGTATGGGGCACTGAAGCTTTCTTT CASSPDGGVWGTEAFF
13 . . TRBJ2-6 TRBV29-1 TGCAGCGTTGAACGGATAGGGGCCAACGTCCTGACTTTC CSVERIGANVLTF
13 . . TRBJ1-1 TRBV19 TGTGCCAGTAGAAGACAAACGAACACTGAAGCTTTCTTT CASRRQTNTEAFF
14 . . TRBJ1-4 TRBV10-3 TGTGCCAGCATGCTGTCCAGATTTAATGAAAAACTGTTTTTT CASMLSRFNEKLFF
14 . . TRBJ1-1 TRBV9 TGTGCCAGCTCACCAACCAGCAAGAACACTGAAGCTTTCTTT CASSPTSKNTEAFF
16 . . TRBJ2-7 TRBV9 TGTGCCAGCAGCGTAGGAAGCAATCCCATCGCCTACGAGCAGTACTTC CASSVGSNPIAYEQYF
15 TRBD2 . TRBJ2-5 TRBV7-2 TGTGCCAGCAACCCGGTTAGCGGGATCCGAGAGACCCAGTACTTC CASNPVSGIRETQYF
14 . . TRBJ1-3 TRBV9 TGTGCCAGCAGCGTCAGCTCCTCTGGAAACACCATATATTTT CASSVSSSGNTIYF
14 TRBD1 . TRBJ2-3 TRBV29-1 TGCAGCGTTGGGGGGACAGGATTCACAGATACGCAGTATTTT CSVGGTGFTDTQYF
13 . . TRBJ2-2 TRBV29-1 TGCAGTAACGGGCCAGAGAACACCGGGGAGCTGTTTTTT CSNGPENTGELFF
13 . . TRBJ2-7 TRBV9 TGTGCCAGCAGCCGGACACCAGACTACGAGCAGTACTTC CASSRTPDYEQYF
15 . few TRBJ2-2 TRBV12-3/TRBV12-4 TGTGCCAGCAGTTTTAGTGGGACGAACACCGGGGAGCTGTTTTTT CASSFSGTNTGELFF
13 TRBD1 . TRBJ1-1 TRBV29-1 TGCAGCGCTAAGGGACAGGGGAACACTGAAGCTTTCTTT CSAKGQGNTEAFF
14 TRBD1 . TRBJ1-5 TRBV20-1 TGCAGTGCTACCGGACAGGCTAGCAATCAGCCCCAGCATTTT CSATGQASNQPQHF
14 TRBD2 . TRBJ2-2 TRBV25-1 TGTGCCAGCAGCTTAGCGGGGATCACCGGGGAGCTGTTTTTT CASSLAGITGELFF
13 . many TRBJ1-1 TRBV10-3 TGTGCCATCAGTGAACAGCAGAACACTGAAGCTTTCTTT CAISEQQNTEAFF
16 TRBD1 . TRBJ2-6 TRBV2 TGTGCCAGCAGCCTACAGGGGGCAAGCGGGGCCAACGTCCTGACTTTC CASSLQGASGANVLTF
15 . few TRBJ1-1 TRBV4-2 TGTGCCAGCAGCCAAGATCGGCAGAGGAACACTGAAGCTTTCTTT CASSQDRQRNTEAFF
15 . . TRBJ1-2 TRBV5-5 TGTGCCAGCAGCTTGACGGGAGTACCGAACTATGGCTACACCTTC CASSLTGVPNYGYTF
14 . . TRBJ1-2 TRBV10-2 TGCGCCAGCAGTCAATTTGAGGCGAAGTATGGCTACACCTTC CASSQFEAKYGYTF
14 . few TRBJ2-2 TRBV10-2 TGCGCCAGCAGTGATCCCGGGAGCACCGGGGAGCTGTTTTTT CASSDPGSTGELFF
11 . once TRBJ1-2 TRBV29-1 TGCAGCTTTGGGGGGAACTATGGCTACACCTTC CSFGGNYGYTF
15 . . TRBJ1-6 TRBV12-3/TRBV12-4 TGTGCCAGCAGTTTCTCGGGATATAGTGATTCACCCCTCCACTTT CASSFSGYSDSPLHF
12 TRBD1 many TRBJ1-1 TRBV29-1 TGCAGCGTTGAACAGGGGGGGCCTGAAGCTTTCTTT CSVEQGGPEAFF
13 . many TRBJ1-2 TRBV7-9 TGTGCCAGCAGCTTAGAGGGGAACTATGGCTACACCTTC CASSLEGNYGYTF
13 TRBD1 . TRBJ2-7 TRBV15 TGTGCCACCAGCACGGACAGGCCCCACGAGCAGTACTTC CATSTDRPHEQYF
13 . . TRBJ2-5 TRBV30 TGTGCCTCCACCCGGGTGGCGGAAGAGACCCAGTACTTC CASTRVAEETQYF
12 . . TRBJ2-5 TRBV29-1 TGCAGCGTTGGGGAGTACCAAGAGACCCAGTACTTC CSVGEYQETQYF
15 . . TRBJ1-3 TRBV25-1 TGTGCCAGCAGACTCCAGACGAACTCTGGAAACACCATATATTTT CASRLQTNSGNTIYF
13 . . TRBJ1-5 TRBV24-1 TGTGCCAGCACCATACAGGGTATCCAGCCCCAGCATTTT CASTIQGIQPQHF
14 TRBD1 many TRBJ1-6 TRBV19 TGTGCCAGTAGTACTGGGGACAGAAATTCACCCCTCCACTTT CASSTGDRNSPLHF
16 . many TRBJ1-1 TRBV2 TGTGCCAGCAGGTCCCCTTACTCAACATCGGGCGCTGAAGCTTTCTTT CASRSPYSTSGAEAFF
14 . . TRBJ1-3 TRBV12-3/TRBV12-4 TGTGCCATCAGCCAGAGGGGCGACAGAAACACCATATATTTT CAISQRGDRNTIYF
13 . . TRBJ2-2 TRBV2 TGTGCCAGCAGGGTAGGAAACACCGGGGAGCTGTTTTTT CASRVGNTGELFF
14 TRBD2 many TRBJ2-7 TRBV12-3/TRBV12-4 TGTGCCAGCAGTCCCGGACTAGCGGTCTACGAGCAGTACTTC CASSPGLAVYEQYF
13 TRBD1 many TRBJ2-5 TRBV29-1 TGCAGCGTGGAAAGACAGGGTTCGGAGACCCAGTACTTC CSVERQGSETQYF
14 TRBD1 . TRBJ2-7 TRBV7-2 TGTGCCAGCAGCGTCCGGGACAGAGCCTACGAGCAGTACTTC CASSVRDRAYEQYF